The rows below give T cell receptor beta chains drawn from one sample of a study of hypomethylating agent response in myelodysplastic syndrome. Some clones are missing from TCRdb's copy, which holds only in-frame ones; the method was immunoSEQ multiplex PCR. The sample contains around 2,000 clones, around 86% of which appear only once. The source material was bone marrow, sampled before or after starting hypomethylating agent treatment for myelodysplastic syndrome (not recorded which). These receptors were obtained from a human donor with myelodysplastic syndrome. The CDR3 runs from the conserved cysteine through the conserved F or W. The D gene is left open where the match is weak. Some rows mark clone size as missing; the rest say once, few, many or name a class of expanded clone.

NA	TRBJ2-5	TRBV5-1	NA	TGCGCCAGCAGCTTGTTATTCCAAGAGACCCAGTACTTC	CASSLLFQETQYF
NA	TRBJ2-1	TRBV5-1	NA	TGCGCCAGCAGCTTGGTTCCCGACATCTACAATGAGCAGTTCTTC	CASSLVPDIYNEQFF
NA	TRBJ2-1	TRBV28	NA	TGTGCCAGCAGTTTATACATGAGCTCCTACAATGAGCAGTTCTTC	CASSLYMSSYNEQFF
large	TRBJ1-3	TRBV7-9	NA	TGTGCCAGCAGCCGCAAGAGGCTCGGGGGTACTGGAAACACCATATATTTT	CASSRKRLGGTGNTIYF
NA	TRBJ2-1	TRBV6-1	TRBD2	TGTGCCAGCAGTCCCCGGACTAGCGCGAACAATGAGCAGTTCTTC	CASSPRTSANNEQFF
NA	TRBJ2-3	TRBV7-8	TRBD1	TGTGCCAGCAGCCCAGGGGACAGGCGTTGGTATTTT	CASSPGDRRWYF
once	TRBJ2-3	TRBV6-1	NA	TGTGCCAGCAGTGCGATAAGGGGGGCTGGACCAAGTTCCACAGATACGCAGTATTTT	CASSAIRGAGPSSTDTQYF
NA	TRBJ2-1	TRBV29-1	NA	TGCAGCGCCCCGCGGTCCCAGGGGCATGAGCAGTTCTTC	CSAPRSQGHEQFF
NA	TRBJ2-3	TRBV5-1	NA	TGCGCCAGCAGGTTGGGACTGGAGAGCACAGATACGCAGTATTTT	CASRLGLESTDTQYF
NA	TRBJ1-3	TRBV18	TRBD1	TGTGCCAGCTCACCCGGGACAGTCTCTGGAAACACCATATATTTT	CASSPGTVSGNTIYF
NA	TRBJ2-1	TRBV7-2	TRBD2	TGTGCCAGCAGCTTTACTAGCGGGAGTCCCAATGAGCAGTTCTTC	CASSFTSGSPNEQFF
NA	TRBJ2-5	TRBV29-1	NA	TGCAGCGTTGGGACCCGGGGAGAGACCCAGTACTTC	CSVGTRGETQYF
NA	TRBJ2-1	TRBV27	TRBD2	TGTGCCACCCGACCTAGCGGGAGAGTGGTGGAGCAGTTCTTC	CATRPSGRVVEQFF
NA	TRBJ1-1	TRBV28	TRBD1	TGTGCCAGCCACAGACAGGGGACGAGAACTGAAGCTTTCTTT	CASHRQGTRTEAFF
NA	TRBJ2-7	TRBV28	NA	TGTGCCAGCTCGGTAAGGAGAGACGAGCAGTACTTC	CASSVRRDEQYF
NA	TRBJ1-1	TRBV28	NA	TGTGCCAGCAGTTCCAGGGGCCTTGAAGCTTTCTTT	CASSSRGLEAFF
few	TRBJ2-3	TRBV5-4	NA	TGTGCCAGCACCATTAGTGAGATTGGAGATACGCAGTATTTT	CASTISEIGDTQYF
NA	TRBJ2-3	TRBV28	NA	TGTGCCAGCAGTCCAAGGACCCGCACAGATACGCAGTATTTT	CASSPRTRTDTQYF
NA	TRBJ1-1	TRBV6-1	NA	TGTGCCAGCAGACGCGACAGAAGTAACACTGAAGCTTTCTTT	CASRRDRSNTEAFF
NA	TRBJ2-6	TRBV11-2	NA	TGTGCCAGCAGCTTAACCGGACAGTACTCTGGGGCCAACGTCCTGACTTTC	CASSLTGQYSGANVLTF
NA	TRBJ2-7	TRBV5-4	NA	TGTGCCAGCAGCTTGGCCGGTTCAACCTACGAGCAGTACTTC	CASSLAGSTYEQYF
NA	TRBJ2-7	TRBV7-2	TRBD2	TGTGCCAGCAGCTTAGGGGGGGAGGGTTACGAGCAGTACTTC	CASSLGGEGYEQYF
once	TRBJ1-1	TRBV11-1	NA	TGTGCCAGCAGCTTAACCGGGACGGGCACTGAAGCTTTCTTT	CASSLTGTGTEAFF
NA	TRBJ1-1	TRBV30	NA	TGTGCCTGGAAAGGTCCTCTCGGCAGCAAAGCTTTCTTT	CAWKGPLGSKAFF
NA	TRBJ2-7	TRBV5-1	NA	TGCGCCAGCAGCTTAGTCAGTTTGAGCTACGAGCAGTACTTC	CASSLVSLSYEQYF
NA	TRBJ1-1	TRBV5-1	NA	TGCGCCAGCAGCTTGGAGGGGACTGAAGCTTTCTTT	CASSLEGTEAFF
NA	TRBJ2-7	TRBV6-1	TRBD1	TGTGCCAGCAGTTCCTCCGGGACAGCCTACGAGCAGTACTTC	CASSSSGTAYEQYF
NA	TRBJ1-2	TRBV6-6	NA	TGTGCCAGCAGTTACTATGAGGATGCGAGCGGCTACACCTTC	CASSYYEDASGYTF
NA	TRBJ2-1	TRBV7-3	TRBD2	TGTGCCAGCAGCTTAACCCCCCTAGCGGGTCAGTTCTTC	CASSLTPLAGQFF
NA	TRBJ1-2	TRBV11-2	NA	TGTGCCAGCAGCTCCTCGACTCCTGCGGGCGGCTACACCTTC	CASSSSTPAGGYTF
NA	TRBJ2-1	TRBV29-1	NA	TGCAGCGTTGGCGGACTTAGGAACTACAATGAGCAGTTCTTC	CSVGGLRNYNEQFF
NA	TRBJ1-3	TRBV6-1	NA	TGTGCCAGCAGCCCCACAGGGTACTCTGGAAACACCATATATTTT	CASSPTGYSGNTIYF
NA	TRBJ2-7	TRBV5-4	NA	TGTGCCAGCAGCTTAGGTGGCAGCCCCGTCGAGCAGTACTTC	CASSLGGSPVEQYF
NA	TRBJ2-1	TRBV7-6	TRBD2	TGTGCCAGCAGCTTGGTCGGGACTAGCGGGGTCTACAATGAGCAGTTCTTC	CASSLVGTSGVYNEQFF
NA	TRBJ2-7	TRBV28	NA	TGTGCCAGCGGACCCTTCTGGGCGGGGTACGAGCAGTACTTC	CASGPFWAGYEQYF
NA	TRBJ2-7	TRBV19	TRBD1	TGTGCCAGTAGTCACAGGGGGCCAGAGGCCTACGAGCAGTACTTC	CASSHRGPEAYEQYF
NA	TRBJ2-1	TRBV19	NA	TGTGCCAGTACCCCAGGGTGGGACGACGGAAGGGATGAGCAGTTCTTC	CASTPGWDDGRDEQFF